These 19 T cell receptor beta chains came from one sample sequenced in a study of T cell changes during pregnancy in multiple sclerosis. Repertoires were generated with immunoSEQ multiplex PCR, while TCRdb's copy carries only in-frame clones and drops some. The table records tens of thousands of clones, 85% to 95% of them present only once. The starting material was CD8+ T cells from peripheral blood mononuclear cells, obtained in the third trimester of pregnancy. The receptors derive from a female donor with multiple sclerosis, enrolled in a pregnancy study.

The chain couples TRBV7-2 to TRBJ1-1; 8 bases are a match to TRBD1. Unmatched junction bases numbered 3, after V lost 2 bases and J lost 4 bases. There are 14 residues in the CDR3. Germline values: CDR1 SGHTA, CDR2 FQGNSA. CDR3 sequence (DNA): TGTGCCAGCAGCTTAACAGGGGGAATCACTGAAGCTTTCTTT. This translates into CASSLTGGITEAFF.

The chain employs TRBV11-2 and TRBJ2-2, with 8 positions matching TRBD2. The CDR3 runs to 19 residues. V lost 5 bases to trimming and J lost 0 bases; unmatched junction nucleotides: 14. Germline V CDR1 and CDR2: SGHAT, FQNNGV. The CDR3 region is CASSPLGAGGLPNTGELFF. DNA of the CDR3: TGTGCCAGCAGCCCCCTAGGCGCGGGAGGCCTACCGAACACCGGGGAGCTGTTTTTT. Complete variable domain (other parts from reference TRBV11-2 and TRBJ2-2): EAGVAQSPRYKIIEKRQSVAFWCNPISGHATLYWYQQILGQGPKLLIQFQNNGVVDDSQLPKDRFSAERLKGVDSTLKIQPAKLEDSAVYLCASSPLGAGGLPNTGELFFGEGSRLTVL.

The gene calls are TRBV7-8 and TRBJ2-2; 9 positions agree with TRBD1. The germline V gene encodes CDR1 SGHVS and CDR2 FQNEAQ. Trimming took 5 bases from V and 5 from J; bases not matched to a gene: 9. The CDR3 loop spans 16 amino acids. The chain's CDR3 is CASSHTGGEGTGELFF. The DNA of the CDR3 is TGTGCCAGCAGCCACACAGGGGGCGAAGGAACCGGGGAGCTGTTTTTT.

CDR3 DNA: TGTGCCAGCAGCTTAGGCCTAGCGGGAGGGTCGAACACCGGGGAGCTGTTTTTT. Translating gives CASSLGLAGGSNTGELFF. The chain links TRBV7-6 to TRBJ2-2; 12 bases match TRBD2. V lost 1 base to trimming and J lost 0 bases; unmatched junction nucleotides: 3. This CDR3 has 18 amino acids. Germline V gene sequence: CDR1 SGHVS, CDR2 FNYEAQ.

The genes are TRBV28 and TRBJ1-4; D remains ambiguous. V lost 5 bases, J lost 5 bases, and 3 bases lay in between. The CDR3 is 11 residues long. Germline V lookup: CDR1 MDHEN, CDR2 SYDVKM. In DNA form, the CDR3 reads TGTGCCAGCAGTCCAAATGAAAAACTGTTTTTT. It translates to CASSPNEKLFF.

V gene TRBV5-5 combines with J gene TRBJ2-5; TRBD2 is a possible D gene (5 bases). Trimming pared 2 bases from V and 1 base from J, leaving 15 bases between. The CDR3 is 16 residues long. Germline-derived CDR1 and CDR2 are SGHKS and YYEKEE (reference sequence). The CDR3 loop is CASSFGIEGPQETQYF. In DNA, the CDR3 is TGTGCCAGCAGCTTCGGTATAGAGGGCCCCCAAGAGACCCAGTACTTC.

The V and J genes are TRBV5-1 and TRBJ2-1; D ambiguous. Per the germline V gene, CDR1 is SGHRS and CDR2 is YFSETQ. V lost 4 bases to trimming and J lost 10 bases, with 15 bases between them. The CDR3 contains 13 residues. The CDR3 DNA sequence: TGCGCCAGCAGCCTTAACCCGACAAACGAGCAGTTCTTC. Translating it yields CASSLNPTNEQFF.

This chain joins TRBV2 and TRBJ1-3; TRBD1 aligns across 8 bases. Trimming removed 4 bases from V and 8 bases from J; junction bases left unmatched: 4. CDR1 is SNHLY and CDR2 is FYNNEI in the germline V gene. The CDR3 contains 13 residues. The CDR3 sequence is CASSARGLDTIYF. DNA of the CDR3: TGTGCCAGCAGTGCCAGGGGGCTAGACACCATATATTTT.

The chain is built from TRBV14 and TRBJ2-1; D may be TRBD1 (5 bases). The CDR3 is made up of 16 amino acids. The V gene lost 3 bases and the J gene lost 3 bases, with 15 bases spanning the gap. Germline V gene data show CDR1 as SGHDN and CDR2 as FVKESK. CDR3: CASSHFEGAVYNEQFF. Here the CDR3 DNA reads TGTGCCAGCAGCCACTTCGAAGGGGCGGTCTACAATGAGCAGTTCTTC.

The chain employs TRBV2 and TRBJ2-5, with D maybe TRBD1 (6 bases). The end of the DNA fits TRBJ2-7 better, so the J call may be wrong. The CDR3 has 13 amino acids. Germline V lookup: CDR1 SNHLY, CDR2 FYNNEI. CDR3 sequence: CASSATGPYEQYF. The CDR3 DNA follows: TGTGCCAGCAGTGCGACAGGCCCCTACGAGCAGTACTTC.

The chain is built from TRBV15 and TRBJ2-5; TRBD2 agrees at 11 bases. V lost 5 bases and J lost 5; bases outside the gene matches: 13. This CDR3 has 17 residues. The germline V gene encodes CDR1 LNHNV and CDR2 YYDKDF (reference sequence). Here the CDR3 reads CATSVRLAGSASETQYF. The CDR3 nucleotides are TGTGCCACCAGCGTAAGACTAGCGGGATCTGCGTCGGAGACCCAGTACTTC.

The chain has TRBV7-9 and TRBJ2-7; TRBD1 matches 8 bases. CDR1 is SEHNR and CDR2 is FQNEAQ in the germline V gene (reference sequence). J gave up 7 bases and V 4 bases, and 6 bases lay outside the gene matches. CDR3 length: 13 amino acids. This chain's CDR3 is CASSWTGLGEQYF. In nucleotides, the CDR3 is TGTGCCAGCAGCTGGACAGGGCTTGGAGAGCAGTACTTC. The whole variable domain, remainder taken from reference TRBV7-9 and TRBJ2-7, is DTGVSQNPRHKITKRGQNVTFRCDPISEHNRLYWYRQTLGQGPEFLTYFQNEAQLEKSRLLSDRFSAERPKGSFSTLEIQRTEQGDSAMYLCASSWTGLGEQYFGPGTRLTVT.

This chain joins TRBV6-5 and TRBJ1-1; 9 bases line up with TRBD1. The ends lost 5 bases at V and 1 base at J; junction bases unmatched: 2. The CDR3 runs 14 residues. CDR1 is MNHEY and CDR2 is SVGAGI in the germline V gene. CDR3 nucleotides: TGTGCCAGCAGTCCGGGACAGGGGAACACTGAAGCTTTCTTT. Translating it yields CASSPGQGNTEAFF.

The genes are TRBV29-1 and TRBJ2-1; D gene ambiguous. Trimming left V 3 bases short and J 4 bases short, with 13 bases between. The CDR3 runs to 14 residues. Germline V gene lookup returns CDR1 SQVTM and CDR2 ANQGSEA. The DNA for the CDR3 is TGCAGCGTTGAGGGTTCGCTAGTTTACAATGAGCAGTTCTTC. Its translation is CSVEGSLVYNEQFF.

The rearrangement links TRBV7-9 to TRBJ1-2; D might be TRBD1 (6 bases). Germline CDR1 is SEHNR and CDR2 is FQNEAQ (reference sequence). The CDR3 spans 15 residues. Trimming removed 4 bases at V and 6 bases at J, with 18 bases between. The CDR3 sequence: CASSSGWGGADGYTF. CDR3 in DNA: TGTGCCAGCAGCTCAGGCTGGGGGGGCGCGGATGGCTACACCTTC.

CDR3 DNA sequence: TGTGCCAGCAGTGAACCCCTAGCGCAAGAGACCCAGTACTTC. Protein: CASSEPLAQETQYF. The chain employs TRBV2 and TRBJ2-5, with D possibly matching TRBD2 (6 bases). Germline CDR1 SNHLY, CDR2 FYNNEI. The length of the CDR3 is 14 residues. The ends were cut back, 2 bases at V and 2 bases at J, with 9 bases in the middle.

V is TRBV27 and J is TRBJ1-2, with 8 nucleotides matching TRBD1. Unmatched junction bases numbered 5, after V lost 5 bases and J lost 0 bases. The CDR3 sequence is 15 residues long. From germline, CDR1 is MNHEY and CDR2 SMNVEV (reference sequence). CDR3 protein: CASSPGTGANYGYTF. The CDR3 nucleotides read TGTGCCAGCAGTCCCGGGACAGGAGCTAACTATGGCTACACCTTC.

The chain links TRBV4-3 to TRBJ2-1; 9 nucleotides agree with TRBD1. This CDR3 has 17 residues. Germline V gene sequence: CDR1 LGHNA, CDR2 YSLEER. Trimming at V came to 0 bases and at J to 6 bases, leaving 9 bases not matched to a gene. The CDR3 is CASSQDPGTGSRNEQFF. DNA for the CDR3: TGCGCCAGCAGCCAAGATCCCGGGACAGGGTCTCGCAATGAGCAGTTCTTC.

The rearrangement joins TRBV14 to TRBJ2-7, with no clear D. V shed 4 bases and J shed 4 bases, with 5 bases lying between them. The CDR3 runs 11 residues. Per the germline V gene, CDR1 is SGHDN and CDR2 is FVKESK. CDR3 in DNA: TGTGCCAGCAGCCTAAAATACGAGCAGTACTTC. It specifies CASSLKYEQYF.